This entry is about one T cell receptor beta chain. As yet, its antigen is unknown. Germline CDR1 and CDR2: SGHDT and YYEEEE. The CDR3 has 15 amino acids. The sample comes from a study of CXCR3-negative and CXCR3-positive naive CD8 T cells. Study-level results: Naive cells positive for CXCR3 carried more hydrophobic TRB CDR3s than CXCR3-negative ones.

UMI-labeled 5' RACE yielded the TRB cDNA libraries. Each CDR3 protein gets one entry in TCRdb, which reprocessed the 5' RACE reads and gives no DNA. The data include around 140,000 distinct CDR3 sequences; the top ten clones carry 0.4% to 0.45%. Sequencing was performed on naive CXCR3+ CD8+ T cells from blood. The subset: CD45RO-CCR7+CD27+CD95- naive CD8+ T cells expressing CXCR3 (TNR3+). This TCR was sampled from a human donor in good health. Some clones in this sample may be carry-over from other donors' samples. The chain carries TRBV5-6 and TRBJ2-1. This CDR3 reads CASSSDRSSYNEQFF.